The present entry profiles one T cell receptor (beta chain) with its context. Its matching antigen is unknown. The sample originates from a study of lymphopenia after photon versus proton radiotherapy. This table comes from immunoSEQ multiplex PCR, and its TCRdb copy is limited to in-frame clones, with some not included. The repertoire includes tens of thousands of clones, approximately 82% of them detected once, and over 20% sits in the top ten. Germline V gene lookup returns CDR1 SGHVS and CDR2 FQNEAQ. The CDR3 runs 14 residues. J gave up 4 bases and V 5 bases, and 7 bases lay outside the gene matches. Points from the study as a whole: A bigger post-nadir fall in TCR diversity correlated inversely with survival time in deceased patients.

This TCR came from a woman in her seventies with pancreatic cancer. V is TRBV7-8 and J is TRBJ1-2; 7 bases line up with TRBD1. Sequencing used peripheral blood, obtained from a patient treated with proton-based radiotherapy. This CDR3 reads CASSPRTGPYGYTF. As DNA, the CDR3 is TGTGCCAGCAGCCCCCGGACAGGACCCTATGGCTACACCTTC.